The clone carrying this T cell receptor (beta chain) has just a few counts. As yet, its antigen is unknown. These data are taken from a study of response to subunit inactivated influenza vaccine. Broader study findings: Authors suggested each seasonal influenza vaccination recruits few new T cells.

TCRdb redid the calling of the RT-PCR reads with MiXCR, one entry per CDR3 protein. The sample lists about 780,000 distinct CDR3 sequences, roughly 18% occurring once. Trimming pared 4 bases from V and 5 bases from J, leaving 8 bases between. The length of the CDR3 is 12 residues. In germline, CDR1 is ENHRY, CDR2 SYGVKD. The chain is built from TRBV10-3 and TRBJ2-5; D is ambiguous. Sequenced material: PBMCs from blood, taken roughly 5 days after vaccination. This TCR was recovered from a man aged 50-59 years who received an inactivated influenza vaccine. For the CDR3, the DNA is TGTGCCATCAGTGCCACCGTGGAGACCCAGTACTTC. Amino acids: CAISATVETQYF.